This T cell receptor beta chain was recovered during a study of OX40 agonist ivuxolimab in advanced cancers. The overall study: Earlier treatment with anti-PD-1, anti-PD-L1 or anti-CTLA-4 was permitted, and under 50% had received some.

General study points: Blood T cells, both CD4+ and CD8+, expanded clonally by week 6 at 0.1 to 3.0 mg/kg.

Points on this clone: Antigen specificity is unknown.

Sequencing used immunoSEQ multiplex PCR; TCRdb keeps in-frame clones, though not all of them. The repertoire holds over 80,000 clones, with 80% to 90% as singletons. This TCR was sampled from an adult with an advanced solid tumor such as melanoma, head and neck, liver or kidney cancer. Sample: CD4+ or CD8+ T cells sorted from blood, taken in a trial of the OX40 agonist ivuxolimab.

The CDR3 spells CAWRTSGESTQYF. CDR3 DNA sequence: TGTGCCTGGAGGACTAGCGGGGAGAGCACCCAGTACTTC. The rearrangement uses TRBV30 and TRBJ2-5, with 11 bases matching TRBD2. CDR1 and CDR2 from the germline V gene are GTSNPN and SVGIG (reference sequence). With V trimmed by 3 bases and J by 8 bases, 5 bases remained unmatched. The CDR3 is 13 amino acids.